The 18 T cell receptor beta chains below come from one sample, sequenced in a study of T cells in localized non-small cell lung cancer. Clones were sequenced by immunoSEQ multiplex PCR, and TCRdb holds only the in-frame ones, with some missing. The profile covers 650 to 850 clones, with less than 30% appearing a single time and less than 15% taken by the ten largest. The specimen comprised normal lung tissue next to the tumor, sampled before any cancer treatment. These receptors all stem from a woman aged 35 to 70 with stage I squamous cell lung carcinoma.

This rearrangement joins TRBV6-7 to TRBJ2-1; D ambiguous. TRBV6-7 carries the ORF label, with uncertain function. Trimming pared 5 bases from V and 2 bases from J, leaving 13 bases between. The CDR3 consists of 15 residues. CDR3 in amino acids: CASSPDGGTYNEQFF. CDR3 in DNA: TGTGCCAGCAGTCCTGACGGCGGTACCTACAATGAGCAGTTCTTC.

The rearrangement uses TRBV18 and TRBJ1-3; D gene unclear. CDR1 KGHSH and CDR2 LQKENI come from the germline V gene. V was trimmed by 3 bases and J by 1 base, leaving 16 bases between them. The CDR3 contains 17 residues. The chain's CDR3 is CASSPAATRGSGNTIYF. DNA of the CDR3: TGTGCCAGCTCACCGGCCGCCACCCGAGGGTCTGGAAACACCATATATTTT.

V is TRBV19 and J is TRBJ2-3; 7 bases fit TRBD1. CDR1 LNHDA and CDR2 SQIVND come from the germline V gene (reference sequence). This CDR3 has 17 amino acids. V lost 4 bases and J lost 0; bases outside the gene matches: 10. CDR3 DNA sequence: TGTGCCAGTAGTAGGAACAGGGGAAGGCCAAGCACAGATACGCAGTATTTT. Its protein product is CASSRNRGRPSTDTQYF.

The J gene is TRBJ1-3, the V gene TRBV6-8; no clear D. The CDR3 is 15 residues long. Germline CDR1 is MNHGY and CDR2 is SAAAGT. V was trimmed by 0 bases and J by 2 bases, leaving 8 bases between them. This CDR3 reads CASSYSGTPGNTIYF. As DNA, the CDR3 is TGTGCCAGCAGTTACTCGGGCACCCCTGGAAACACCATATATTTT.

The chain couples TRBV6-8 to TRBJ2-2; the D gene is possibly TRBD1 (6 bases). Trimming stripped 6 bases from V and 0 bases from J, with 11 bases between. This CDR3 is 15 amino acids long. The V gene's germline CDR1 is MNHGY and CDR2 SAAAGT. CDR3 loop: CASSWDITNTGELFF. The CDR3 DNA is TGTGCCAGCAGCTGGGACATTACGAACACCGGGGAGCTGTTTTTT.

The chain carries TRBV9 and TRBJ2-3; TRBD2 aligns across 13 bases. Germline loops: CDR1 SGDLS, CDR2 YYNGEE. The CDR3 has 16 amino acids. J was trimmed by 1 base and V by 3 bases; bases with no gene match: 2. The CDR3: CASSGTSGGRTDTQYF. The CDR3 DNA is TGTGCCAGCAGCGGGACTAGCGGGGGACGCACAGATACGCAGTATTTT.

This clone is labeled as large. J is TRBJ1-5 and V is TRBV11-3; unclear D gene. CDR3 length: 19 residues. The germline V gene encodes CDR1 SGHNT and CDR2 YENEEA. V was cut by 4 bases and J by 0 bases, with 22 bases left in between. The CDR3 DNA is TGTGCCAGCAGCTCCGAGGAGGGCAGCCCAGGTTATAGCAATCAGCCCCAGCATTTT. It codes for CASSSEEGSPGYSNQPQHF.

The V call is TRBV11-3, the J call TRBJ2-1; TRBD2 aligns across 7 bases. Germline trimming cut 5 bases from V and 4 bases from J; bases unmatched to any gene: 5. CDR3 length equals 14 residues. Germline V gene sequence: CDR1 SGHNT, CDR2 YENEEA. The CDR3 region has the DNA TGTGCCAGCAGCCAGAGCGGGATGTACAATGAGCAGTTCTTC. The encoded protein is CASSQSGMYNEQFF. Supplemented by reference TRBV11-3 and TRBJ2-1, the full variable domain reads EAGVVQSPRYKIIEKKQPVAFWCNPISGHNTLYWYLQNLGQGPELLIRYENEEAVDDSQLPKDRFSAERLKGVDSTLKIQPAELGDSAVYLCASSQSGMYNEQFFGPGTRLTVL.

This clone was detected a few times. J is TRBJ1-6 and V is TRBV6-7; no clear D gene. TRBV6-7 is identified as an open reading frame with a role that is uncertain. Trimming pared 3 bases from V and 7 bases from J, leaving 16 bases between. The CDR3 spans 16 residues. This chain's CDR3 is CASSYGFAVENSPLHF. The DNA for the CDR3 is TGTGCCAGCAGTTATGGTTTTGCGGTAGAAAATTCACCCCTCCACTTT.

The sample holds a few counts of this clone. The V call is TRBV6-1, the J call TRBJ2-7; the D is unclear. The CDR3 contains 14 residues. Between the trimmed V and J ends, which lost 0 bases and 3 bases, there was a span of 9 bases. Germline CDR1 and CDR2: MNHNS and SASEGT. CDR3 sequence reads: CASSEAGSLYEQYF. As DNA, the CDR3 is TGTGCCAGCAGTGAAGCGGGCTCCCTCTACGAGCAGTACTTC.

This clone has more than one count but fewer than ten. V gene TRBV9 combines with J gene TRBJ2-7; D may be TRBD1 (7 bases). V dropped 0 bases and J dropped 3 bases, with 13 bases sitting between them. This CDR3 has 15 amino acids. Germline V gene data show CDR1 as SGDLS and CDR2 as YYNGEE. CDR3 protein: CASSVDGGGNYEQYF. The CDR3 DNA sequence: TGTGCCAGCAGCGTAGACGGAGGGGGCAACTACGAGCAGTACTTC.

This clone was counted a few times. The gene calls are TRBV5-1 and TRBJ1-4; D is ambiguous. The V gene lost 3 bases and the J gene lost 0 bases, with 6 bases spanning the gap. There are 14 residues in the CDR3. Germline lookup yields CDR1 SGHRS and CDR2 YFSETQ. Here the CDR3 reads CASSSGATNEKLFF. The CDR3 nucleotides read TGCGCCAGCAGCTCCGGTGCAACTAATGAAAAACTGTTTTTT.

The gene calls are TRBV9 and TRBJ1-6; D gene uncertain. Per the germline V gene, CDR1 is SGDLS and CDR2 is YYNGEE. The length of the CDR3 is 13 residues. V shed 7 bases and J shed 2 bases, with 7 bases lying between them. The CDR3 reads CASGEAYNSPLHF. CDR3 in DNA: TGTGCCAGCGGAGAGGCCTATAATTCACCCCTCCACTTT.

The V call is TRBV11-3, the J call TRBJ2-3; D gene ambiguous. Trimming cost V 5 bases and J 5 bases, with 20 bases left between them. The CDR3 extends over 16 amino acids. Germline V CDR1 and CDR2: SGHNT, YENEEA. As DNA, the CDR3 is TGTGCCAGCAGCCAACAGTATGGCGGTGGGGAAGATACGCAGTATTTT. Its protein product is CASSQQYGGGEDTQYF.

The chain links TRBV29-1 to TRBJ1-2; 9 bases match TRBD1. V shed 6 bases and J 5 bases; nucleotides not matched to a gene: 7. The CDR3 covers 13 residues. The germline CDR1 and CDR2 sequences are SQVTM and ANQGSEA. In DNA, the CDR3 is TGCAGCGTCATTACCGGGACAGGGTATGGCTACACCTTC. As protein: CSVITGTGYGYTF.

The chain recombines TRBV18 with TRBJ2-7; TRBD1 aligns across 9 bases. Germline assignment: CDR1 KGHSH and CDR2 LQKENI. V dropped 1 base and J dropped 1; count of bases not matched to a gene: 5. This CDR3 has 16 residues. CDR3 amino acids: CASSPRGQGRSYEQYF. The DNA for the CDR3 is TGTGCCAGCTCACCACGGGGACAGGGCAGGTCCTACGAGCAGTACTTC.

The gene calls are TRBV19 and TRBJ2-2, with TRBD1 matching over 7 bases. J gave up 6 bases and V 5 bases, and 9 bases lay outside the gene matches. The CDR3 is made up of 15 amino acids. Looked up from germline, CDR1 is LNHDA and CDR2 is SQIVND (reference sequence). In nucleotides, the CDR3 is TGTGCCAGTAGTTTACAGGGGTTACGGGCCGGGGAGCTGTTTTTT. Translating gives CASSLQGLRAGELFF.

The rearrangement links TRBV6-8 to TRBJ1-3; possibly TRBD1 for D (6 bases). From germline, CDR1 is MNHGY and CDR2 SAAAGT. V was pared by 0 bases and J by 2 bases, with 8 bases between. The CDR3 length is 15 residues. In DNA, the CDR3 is TGTGCCAGCAGTTACTCGGACAGTCCTGGAAACACCATATATTTT. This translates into CASSYSDSPGNTIYF.